Below, 31 T cell receptor beta chains from the same sample are listed, as sequenced in a study of beta chain features in type 1 diabetes. TCRB transcripts that were expressed got sequenced, as all of the isolated RNA had been reverse transcribed. Repertoires were generated with immunoSEQ multiplex PCR, while TCRdb's copy carries only in-frame clones and drops some. The sample carries around 250,000 clones, roughly two thirds recorded once. The specimen sequenced was naive CD4+ T cells from blood. Every receptor here comes from a man younger than 45 in good health.

A remark on this clone: The sample holds other DNA sequences that translate to the same CDR3. The chain combines TRBV30 with TRBJ2-3; D perhaps matches TRBD2 (5 bases). V lost 0 bases to trimming and J lost 6 bases, with 10 bases between them. The germline V gene has CDR1 GTSNPN and CDR2 SVGIG (reference sequence). The CDR3 is made up of 13 amino acids. CDR3 nucleotide sequence: TGTGCCTGGAGTGTAGGAGGAGCGGATACGCAGTATTTT. Amino acids: CAWSVGGADTQYF.

The V call is TRBV15, the J call TRBJ1-2; D not certain. V gave up 1 base and J gave up 9 bases, with 9 bases separating them. The CDR3 runs 12 residues. Per the germline V gene, CDR1 is LNHNV and CDR2 is YYDKDF (reference sequence). CDR3 residues: CATSRVLDRYTF. DNA of the CDR3: TGTGCCACCAGCAGAGTCCTGGATCGCTACACCTTC.

The chain employs TRBV25-1 and TRBJ2-3, with D perhaps TRBD1 (6 bases). The V end was cut by 4 bases, the J end by 1 base, with 6 bases between. This CDR3 is built from 13 residues. CDR1 MGHDK and CDR2 SYGVNS come from the germline V gene. CDR3: CASSAGGTDTQYF. In nucleotides, the CDR3 is TGTGCCAGCAGTGCAGGGGGCACAGATACGCAGTATTTT.

This clone was counted only a few times. The chain combines TRBV6-5 with TRBJ1-1; TRBD1 matches at 7 bases. The CDR3 loop spans 14 amino acids. CDR1 is MNHEY and CDR2 is SVGAGI in the germline V gene. The V and J ends lost 5 bases and 0 bases, in that order; junction bases with no gene match: 3. The CDR3 reads CASSPTGMNTEAFF. The CDR3 DNA is TGTGCCAGCAGTCCGACAGGGATGAACACTGAAGCTTTCTTT.

The V gene is TRBV7-2, the J gene TRBJ2-4; D is ambiguous. The CDR3 has 13 residues. The V end was cut by 5 bases, the J end by 7 bases, with 12 bases between. The germline CDR1 and CDR2 sequences are SGHTA and FQGNSA. DNA for the CDR3: TGTGCCAGCAGCCCTAGGTTCGACAACATTCAGTACTTC. It translates to CASSPRFDNIQYF.

CDR3 protein: CSVGNYLSYEQYF. The DNA of the CDR3 is TGCAGCGTCGGCAACTACCTGTCCTACGAGCAGTACTTC. The rearrangement joins TRBV29-1 to TRBJ2-7; D ambiguous. The CDR3 extends over 13 amino acids. V was cut by 6 bases and J by 1 base, with 13 bases left in between. Germline lookup yields CDR1 SQVTM and CDR2 ANQGSEA.

The rearrangement uses TRBV30 and TRBJ2-7, with TRBD1 matching 7 bases. After removal of 5 bases from V and 6 bases from J, the junction contained 13 bases not matched to a gene. The CDR3 is 14 amino acids. CDR1 and CDR2 (germline): GTSNPN, SVGIG (reference sequence). CDR3 sequence: CAWAGTAFPGEQYF. Written as DNA, the CDR3 is TGTGCCTGGGCAGGGACAGCCTTCCCCGGCGAGCAGTACTTC.

The rearrangement joins TRBV27 to TRBJ2-5, with TRBD2 identical over 11 bases. The length of the CDR3 is 13 residues. The J segment lost 3 bases and the V segment lost 6 bases, leaving 0 bases of the junction unmatched. Germline loops: CDR1 MNHEY, CDR2 SMNVEV (reference sequence). In nucleotides, the CDR3 is TGTGCCAGCAGACTAGCGGGGGAAGAGACCCAGTACTTC. Its translation: CASRLAGEETQYF.

This clone was seen a handful of times. The chain joins TRBV29-1 to TRBJ2-7; the D is unclear. The CDR3 has 13 amino acids. The V and J ends lost 2 bases and 2 bases respectively, with 10 bases between them. From germline, CDR1 is SQVTM and CDR2 ANQGSEA. CDR3 DNA sequence: TGCAGCGTTGAATCCCCAGTAACCTACGAGCAGTACTTC. Residues: CSVESPVTYEQYF.

In this sample, this clone turned up a few times. V usage is TRBV4-2 and J usage is TRBJ2-3; no reliable D call. CDR3 length: 13 residues. Per the germline V gene, CDR1 is LGHNA and CDR2 is YNFKEQ. V shed 4 bases and J shed 0 bases, with 5 bases lying between them. The CDR3, as DNA: TGTGCCAGCAGCCTTATTAGCACAGATACGCAGTATTTT. Residues: CASSLISTDTQYF.

A few counts support this clone. This chain joins TRBV4-3 and TRBJ2-4; unclear D gene. Trimming left V 0 bases short and J 7 bases short, with 13 bases between. This CDR3 region has 15 residues. The V gene's germline CDR1 is LGHNA and CDR2 YSLEER. This CDR3 is CASSQESPVRNIQYF. As DNA, the CDR3 is TGCGCCAGCAGCCAAGAGTCCCCAGTCCGGAACATTCAGTACTTC.

As for this clone: Other DNA sequences from this sample encode an identical CDR3 as well. The chain carries TRBV29-1 and TRBJ1-2, with 7 bases matching TRBD1. CDR1 and CDR2 from the germline V gene are SQVTM and ANQGSEA. This CDR3 spans 12 amino acids. The V gene end was trimmed by 4 bases and the J gene end by 4 bases; junction bases not matched to a gene: 3. Here the CDR3 DNA reads TGCAGCGTTGGACAGGGTGGCTATGGCTACACCTTC. Residues: CSVGQGGYGYTF.

The chain is built from TRBV7-9 and TRBJ2-3; 8 bases are shared with TRBD1. Germline V gene sequence: CDR1 SEHNR, CDR2 FQNEAQ (reference sequence). There are 16 residues in the CDR3. With 4 bases clipped from V and 2 bases from J, the junction kept 8 bases outside the gene matches. The CDR3 DNA sequence: TGTGCCAGCAGCTCATCAGGGGGCTCCCTCACAGATACGCAGTATTTT. This sequence encodes CASSSSGGSLTDTQYF.

CDR3: CAWSVKRMQETQYF. The CDR3 DNA reads TGTGCCTGGAGTGTAAAGAGAATGCAAGAGACCCAGTACTTC. The genes are TRBV30 and TRBJ2-5; D gene uncertain. The CDR3 totals 14 residues. CDR1 is GTSNPN, CDR2 SVGIG, per germline (reference sequence). V gave up 0 bases and J gave up 2 bases, with 10 bases separating them.

The V and J genes are TRBV30 and TRBJ2-1; D is possibly TRBD1 or TRBD2 (6 bases each). The CDR3 is 12 amino acids. Germline V gene sequence: CDR1 GTSNPN, CDR2 SVGIG (reference sequence). The ends were cut back, 2 bases at V and 10 bases at J, with 12 bases in the middle. In DNA form, the CDR3 reads TGTGCCTGGAGTCGGGGGCAACAGGAGCAGTTCTTC. Encoded protein: CAWSRGQQEQFF.

This clone was observed a handful of times. The chain employs TRBV7-2 and TRBJ1-2; the D gene is possibly TRBD1 (5 bases). The germline CDR1 and CDR2 sequences are SGHTA and FQGNSA. This CDR3 spans 15 amino acids. V dropped 1 base and J dropped 2 bases, with 11 bases sitting between them. For the CDR3, the DNA is TGTGCCAGCAGCTTAGTTCTGGCAGGGAACTATGGCTACACCTTC. It encodes CASSLVLAGNYGYTF.

The chain recombines TRBV6-5 with TRBJ1-1; the D gene is possibly TRBD1 (6 bases). This CDR3 spans 15 amino acids. CDR1 is MNHEY and CDR2 is SVGAGI in the germline V gene. V lost 5 bases to trimming and J lost 0 bases, with 13 bases between them. CDR3 amino acids: CASSTLQGLNTEAFF. The DNA of the CDR3 is TGTGCCAGCAGTACCCTCCAGGGGTTGAACACTGAAGCTTTCTTT.

The V gene is TRBV30, the J gene TRBJ2-2, with D maybe TRBD1 (5 bases). Germline lookup yields CDR1 GTSNPN and CDR2 SVGIG (reference sequence). V lost 4 bases to trimming and J lost 5 bases, with 14 bases between them. The CDR3 has 14 amino acids. CDR3 residues: CAWTWKGPTGELFF. CDR3 coding DNA: TGTGCCTGGACCTGGAAGGGGCCTACCGGGGAGCTGTTTTTT.

This chain uses TRBV29-1 with TRBJ1-2; TRBD1 agrees at 7 bases. The germline V gene encodes CDR1 SQVTM and CDR2 ANQGSEA. The CDR3 length is 13 residues. V trimming: 1 base; J trimming: 6 bases; junction bases outside the gene matches: 5. As DNA, the CDR3 is TGCAGCGTTGAAGGAACAGGGACAGATGGCTACACCTTC. Protein: CSVEGTGTDGYTF.

The chain has TRBV28 and TRBJ2-1; D might be TRBD2 (5 bases). Trimming pared 11 bases from V and 9 bases from J, leaving 20 bases between. The CDR3 has 13 residues. Germline CDR1 and CDR2: MDHEN and SYDVKM. CDR3 nucleotides: TGTGCCCTCTCCCGAGGGCGTGGTGGTGAGCAGTTCTTC. Residues: CALSRGRGGEQFF.

V gene TRBV30 combines with J gene TRBJ1-6, with no clear D. Trimming pared 2 bases from V and 8 bases from J, leaving 10 bases between. Germline CDR1 GTSNPN, CDR2 SVGIG (reference sequence). The length of the CDR3 is 13 residues. The CDR3 DNA sequence: TGTGCCTGGAGTCCGGCGTGGGATTCACCCCTCCACTTT. Translating it yields CAWSPAWDSPLHF.

The V and J genes are TRBV30 and TRBJ2-4, with a tentative D call TRBD1 (5 bases). This CDR3 contains 14 residues. Trimming pared 5 bases from V and 0 bases from J, leaving 11 bases between. Germline CDR1 reads GTSNPN; CDR2 reads SVGIG (reference sequence). The CDR3 spells CAWDTGIAKNIQYF. The CDR3 bases are TGTGCCTGGGATACAGGTATAGCCAAAAACATTCAGTACTTC.

V is TRBV28 and J is TRBJ2-3; D tentatively reads TRBD1 or TRBD2 (5 bases each). V was shortened by 7 bases and J by 3 bases, with 14 bases between the two germline ends. CDR3 length: 14 amino acids. The germline gives CDR1 MDHEN, CDR2 SYDVKM. Written as DNA, the CDR3 is TGTGCCAGCACCCCGGGACCAGGGACAGATACGCAGTATTTT. As protein: CASTPGPGTDTQYF.

The chain has TRBV7-9 and TRBJ2-7, with unresolved D. Germline CDR1 reads SEHNR; CDR2 reads FQNEAQ (reference sequence). CDR3 length equals 14 residues. Trimming cost V 5 bases and J 7 bases, with 18 bases left between them. CDR3 residues: CASSPIPESREQYF. CDR3 nucleotides: TGTGCCAGCAGCCCTATCCCTGAGAGTAGGGAGCAGTACTTC.

This clone was seen more than once but under ten times. The V call is TRBV6-1, the J call TRBJ2-5; 7 bases match TRBD1. The germline V gene has CDR1 MNHNS and CDR2 SASEGT. CDR3 length: 12 amino acids. V was clipped by 9 bases and J by 0 bases; unmatched bases: 1. The CDR3 here is CASTGDQETQYF. The CDR3 bases are TGTGCCAGTACAGGGGACCAAGAGACCCAGTACTTC.

The V call is TRBV7-2, the J call TRBJ1-2; D remains ambiguous. V lost 4 bases and J lost 2, with 8 bases in between. The CDR3 covers 13 residues. From germline, CDR1 is SGHTA and CDR2 FQGNSA. This CDR3 is CASSSWRNYGYTF. Here the CDR3 DNA reads TGTGCCAGCAGCTCGTGGAGAAACTATGGCTACACCTTC. Full variable domain (missing parts from reference TRBV7-2 and TRBJ1-2): GAGVSQSPSNKVTEKGKDVELRCDPISGHTALYWYRQSLGQGLEFLIYFQGNSAPDKSGLPSDRFSAERTGGSVSTLTIQRTQQEDSAVYLCASSSWRNYGYTFGSGTRLTVV.

The chain employs TRBV6-5 and TRBJ2-7; unclear D gene. Trimming stripped 0 bases from V and 7 bases from J, with 7 bases between. Looked up from germline, CDR1 is MNHEY and CDR2 is SVGAGI. This CDR3 is built from 12 residues. CDR3 sequence reads: CASSYSKGEQYF. CDR3 coding DNA: TGTGCCAGCAGTTACTCGAAAGGGGAGCAGTACTTC.

This CDR3 reads CASSSYDRAGSPLHF. Written as DNA, the CDR3 is TGTGCCAGCAGCTCATACGACAGGGCGGGTTCACCCCTCCACTTT. The rearrangement joins TRBV7-9 to TRBJ1-6; 7 nucleotides align to TRBD1. The ends lost 4 bases at V and 9 bases at J; junction bases unmatched: 9. The CDR3 length is 15 residues. Germline CDR1 reads SEHNR; CDR2 reads FQNEAQ (reference sequence). Complete variable domain (other parts from reference TRBV7-9 and TRBJ1-6): DTGVSQNPRHKITKRGQNVTFRCDPISEHNRLYWYRQTLGQGPEFLTYFQNEAQLEKSRLLSDRFSAERPKGSFSTLEIQRTEQGDSAMYLCASSSYDRAGSPLHFGNGTRLTVT.

J is TRBJ2-3 and V is TRBV6-6; D remains unclear. Trimming took off 3 bases at V and 3 bases at J, with 13 bases between the two ends. The CDR3 extends over 15 amino acids. Per germline, CDR1 MNHNY and CDR2 SVGAGI (reference sequence). In DNA form, the CDR3 reads TGTGCCAGCAGTTATTGGAATAGGGCGACAGATACGCAGTATTTT. This gives the protein CASSYWNRATDTQYF.

The CDR3 region has the DNA TGCAGCGTGTACGGGCCTCAAGAGACCCAGTACTTC. Translated, it gives CSVYGPQETQYF. The V call is TRBV29-1, the J call TRBJ2-5; D call uncertain. V lost 6 bases and J 2 bases, leaving 10 bases between the germline ends. This CDR3 is built from 12 residues. Germline V gives CDR1 SQVTM, CDR2 ANQGSEA.

The rearrangement links TRBV2 to TRBJ2-1; no clear D gene. Germline CDR1 reads SNHLY; CDR2 reads FYNNEI. Trimming pared 4 bases from V and 6 bases from J, leaving 7 bases between. CDR3 length equals 12 residues. The CDR3 protein is CASSVLVNEQFF. The CDR3 DNA is TGTGCCAGCAGTGTACTCGTCAATGAGCAGTTCTTC.